The 21 T cell receptor beta chains listed next were all sequenced from one sample in a study of blood T cell repertoires in COVID-19. The repertoire was sequenced with immunoSEQ multiplex PCR; TCRdb's copy has only in-frame clones and lacks some. The data show 300,000 to 400,000 clones, under 95% seen once. The sequencing sample was made of peripheral blood. The receptors originated from a woman aged 18-35 years who had recovered from COVID-19.

This clone is a singleton in its sample. The chain uses TRBV2 and TRBJ2-7, with D possibly matching TRBD1 (6 bases). Trimming shortened V by 5 bases and J by 6 bases, and 11 bases separated the two germline ends. Germline V gene data show CDR1 as SNHLY and CDR2 as FYNNEI. This CDR3 is built from 12 residues. The CDR3, as DNA: TGTGCCAGCAGTCGAGCAGGGGCCGAGCAGTACGTC. This translates into CASSRAGAEQYV.

CDR3 sequence: CASSKAGLAGYNEQYV. The CDR3 DNA reads as TGTGCCAGCAGCAAAGCCGGGCTAGCGGGATACAACGAGCAGTACGTC. The chain uses TRBV21-1 and TRBJ2-7; TRBD2 is the table's D call and was not checked against the DNA. TRBV21-1 is a known pseudogene. The CDR3 contains 16 residues.

The chain joins TRBV10-3 to TRBJ2-1, with D tentatively TRBD2 (6 bases). V dropped 4 bases and J dropped 4 bases, with 23 bases sitting between them. The CDR3 totals 18 residues. CDR1 is ENHRY and CDR2 is SYGVKD in the germline V gene. The CDR3 loop is CAISVGAGRDGTYNEQFF. The CDR3 nucleotides read TGTGCCATCAGTGTTGGGGCCGGCAGGGATGGGACTTACAATGAGCAGTTCTTC.

This clone appeared a single time. The chain recombines TRBV2 with TRBJ2-7; TRBD1 matches 9 bases. Germline V gene lookup returns CDR1 SNHLY and CDR2 FYNNEI. With V trimmed by 10 bases and J by 7 bases, 17 bases remained unmatched. This CDR3 region has 15 residues. The CDR3 DNA is TGTGCCACTGAAAATCCGGGACAGGGATCCCGTGAGCAGTACGTC. Protein sequence: CATENPGQGSREQYV.

The rearrangement joins TRBV6-2 or TRBV6-3 to TRBJ1-2, with TRBD1 identical over 8 bases. The CDR3 is made up of 15 amino acids. Germline CDR1 and CDR2: MNHEY and SVGEGT. V gave up 5 bases and J gave up 1 base; unmatched junction bases: 6. CDR3 sequence (DNA): TGTGCCAGCAGTGGCGGGGACAGGAGTAACTATGGCTACACCTTC. It yields the protein CASSGGDRSNYGYTF.

The CDR3 sequence: CASRLQGYDNSPLHF. The CDR3 coding sequence is TGTGCCAGCAGACTACAGGGTTACGACAATTCACCCCTCCACTTT. The rearrangement uses TRBV2 and TRBJ1-6; possibly TRBD1 for D (6 bases). Trimming took 6 bases from V and 7 from J, leaving 16 bases between them. CDR3 length: 15 residues. Germline V lookup: CDR1 SNHLY, CDR2 FYNNEI.

This chain connects TRBV7-9 to TRBJ2-5; D remains ambiguous. V gave up 2 bases and J gave up 0 bases, with 13 bases separating them. The CDR3 loop spans 16 amino acids. Per the germline V gene, CDR1 is SEHNR and CDR2 is FQNEAQ (reference sequence). CDR3 sequence: CASSLFNRLYQETQYF. Here the CDR3 DNA reads TGTGCCAGCAGCTTATTCAATCGACTGTACCAAGAGACCCAGTACTTC.

The chain links TRBV18 to TRBJ2-4, with a possible D match to TRBD2 (5 bases). CDR3 length equals 15 residues. V lost 5 bases, J lost 8 bases, and 19 bases lay in between. Per germline, CDR1 KGHSH and CDR2 LQKENI. The CDR3, as DNA: TGTGCCAGCTCAGACCTCGTAGGACTTTGGGACATTCAGTACTTC. It yields the protein CASSDLVGLWDIQYF.

This sequence joins TRBV6-2 or TRBV6-3 and TRBJ1-2; 7 nucleotides match TRBD1. The J segment lost 3 bases and the V segment lost 0 bases, leaving 10 bases of the junction unmatched. Germline lookup yields CDR1 MNHEY and CDR2 SVGEGT. CDR3 length equals 17 residues. The CDR3 here is CASSYSLGQVRDYGYTF. In DNA, the CDR3 is TGTGCCAGCAGTTACTCCCTCGGACAGGTACGGGACTATGGCTACACCTTC.

The chain couples TRBV11-3 to TRBJ1-1, with 7 nucleotides matching TRBD1. The V segment lost 5 bases and the J segment 7 bases; nucleotides outside the gene matches: 10. Germline V gene sequence: CDR1 SGHNT, CDR2 YENEEA. The CDR3 covers 14 residues. This CDR3 is CASSGRQGWGEAFF. DNA of the CDR3: TGTGCCAGCAGCGGAAGACAGGGCTGGGGTGAAGCTTTCTTT.

In its sample, this clone was seen a few times. The V call is TRBV11-2, the J call TRBJ2-2, with 10 bases fitting TRBD1. Trimming took 5 bases from V and 6 from J; bases not matched to a gene: 3. The CDR3 consists of 14 residues. Germline CDR1 reads SGHAT; CDR2 reads FQNNGV. The CDR3 DNA follows: TGTGCCAGCAGCGCGGGACAGGGGTCCGGGGAGCTGTTTTTT. Translated, it gives CASSAGQGSGELFF.

The rearrangement uses TRBV5-4 and TRBJ1-2; D remains unclear. CDR3 length: 14 residues. CDR1 and CDR2 (germline): SGHNT, YYREEE (reference sequence). V dropped 2 bases and J dropped 0 bases, with 8 bases sitting between them. The CDR3 loop is CASSFSRSNYGYTF. The CDR3 DNA follows: TGTGCCAGCAGCTTCTCTAGATCTAACTATGGCTACACCTTC.

The CDR3 coding sequence is TGTGCCAGCAGCCCCGGGGGATTCAATTCACCCCTCCACTTT. Its translation is CASSPGGFNSPLHF. J is TRBJ1-6 and V is TRBV5-4, with a possible D match to TRBD1 (5 bases). From germline, CDR1 is SGHNT and CDR2 YYREEE (reference sequence). The CDR3 totals 14 residues. Trimming removed 4 bases at V and 7 bases at J, with 12 bases between.

The V gene is TRBV5-6, the J gene TRBJ2-7; TRBD1 agrees at 9 bases. The V segment lost 3 bases and the J segment 1 base; nucleotides outside the gene matches: 8. The CDR3 runs to 16 residues. Germline V gives CDR1 SGHDT, CDR2 YYEEEE. CDR3 in amino acids: CASSSAGQGVSYEQYV. In nucleotides, the CDR3 is TGTGCCAGCAGCTCTGCGGGACAGGGTGTTTCCTACGAGCAGTACGTC.

The chain carries TRBV2 and TRBJ2-1, with 8 bases identical to TRBD1. The CDR3 runs 12 residues. Losses at the gene ends were 5 bases for V and 10 bases for J; bases not matched to a gene: 4. Germline CDR1 is SNHLY and CDR2 is FYNNEI. The CDR3 sequence is CASSWDRWEQFF. In nucleotides, the CDR3 is TGTGCCAGCAGTTGGGACAGGTGGGAGCAGTTCTTC.

The rearrangement uses TRBV6-5 and TRBJ2-3; 8 positions match TRBD2. Germline trimming cut 0 bases from V and 0 bases from J; bases unmatched to any gene: 2. Germline CDR1 MNHEY, CDR2 SVGAGI. The CDR3 is 16 amino acids. The DNA for the CDR3 is TGTGCCAGCAGTTACTCGGCTAGCGGGAGCACAGATACGCAGTATTTT. Translation: CASSYSASGSTDTQYF.

This rearrangement joins TRBV11-2 to TRBJ2-1, with 9 bases aligning to TRBD1. Germline assignment: CDR1 SGHAT and CDR2 FQNNGV. The CDR3 length is 16 residues. After removal of 3 bases from V and 6 bases from J, the junction contained 9 bases not matched to a gene. The CDR3: CASSLLQGAMPNEQFF. CDR3 sequence (DNA): TGTGCCAGCAGCTTGTTACAGGGGGCAATGCCCAATGAGCAGTTCTTC.

This chain links TRBV19 with TRBJ1-2; D ambiguous. V was cut by 5 bases and J by 7 bases, with 17 bases left in between. The CDR3 runs to 14 residues. Looked up from germline, CDR1 is LNHDA and CDR2 is SQIVND (reference sequence). The CDR3 spells CASSPQASGGGYTF. CDR3 DNA: TGTGCCAGTAGTCCGCAGGCCTCGGGAGGTGGCTACACCTTC.

V usage is TRBV2 and J usage is TRBJ1-5; 10 bases agree with TRBD1. CDR1 is SNHLY, CDR2 FYNNEI, per germline. The CDR3 length is 14 residues. Unmatched junction bases numbered 4, after V lost 4 bases and J lost 7 bases. CDR3 sequence: CASSGGQGVQPQHF. The DNA for the CDR3 is TGTGCCAGCAGTGGCGGACAGGGGGTCCAGCCCCAGCATTTT.

The V call is TRBV18, the J call TRBJ2-7; D remains unclear. CDR3 length: 12 amino acids. Germline V lookup: CDR1 KGHSH, CDR2 LQKENI. V lost 4 bases and J 2 bases, leaving 6 bases between the germline ends. The CDR3 sequence: CASSRGTYEQYV. The CDR3 coding sequence is TGTGCCAGCTCACGAGGAACCTACGAGCAGTACGTC.

This chain links TRBV9 with TRBJ2-3; D perhaps matches TRBD2 (6 bases). The V end was cut by 3 bases, the J end by 3 bases, with 17 bases between. CDR3 size: 16 residues. Germline CDR1 is SGDLS and CDR2 is YYNGEE. CDR3 nucleotides: TGTGCCAGCAGCGGCTCTAGCGCCCACCCTACAGATACGCAGTATTTT. Its protein product is CASSGSSAHPTDTQYF.